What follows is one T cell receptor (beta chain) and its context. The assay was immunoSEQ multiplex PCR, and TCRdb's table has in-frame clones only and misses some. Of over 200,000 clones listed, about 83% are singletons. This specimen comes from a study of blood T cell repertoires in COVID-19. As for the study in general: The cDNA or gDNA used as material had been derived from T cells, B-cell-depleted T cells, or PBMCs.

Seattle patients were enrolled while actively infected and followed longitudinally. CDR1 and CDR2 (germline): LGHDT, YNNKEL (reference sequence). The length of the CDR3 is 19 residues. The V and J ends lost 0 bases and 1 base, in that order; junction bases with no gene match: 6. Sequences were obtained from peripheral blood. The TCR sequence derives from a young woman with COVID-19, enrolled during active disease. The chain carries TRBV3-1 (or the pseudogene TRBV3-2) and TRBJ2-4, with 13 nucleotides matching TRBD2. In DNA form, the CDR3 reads TGTGCCAGCAGCCAAGAGAGCCCGACTAGCGGGAGGGCCAAAAACATTCAGTACTTC. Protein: CASSQESPTSGRAKNIQYF.